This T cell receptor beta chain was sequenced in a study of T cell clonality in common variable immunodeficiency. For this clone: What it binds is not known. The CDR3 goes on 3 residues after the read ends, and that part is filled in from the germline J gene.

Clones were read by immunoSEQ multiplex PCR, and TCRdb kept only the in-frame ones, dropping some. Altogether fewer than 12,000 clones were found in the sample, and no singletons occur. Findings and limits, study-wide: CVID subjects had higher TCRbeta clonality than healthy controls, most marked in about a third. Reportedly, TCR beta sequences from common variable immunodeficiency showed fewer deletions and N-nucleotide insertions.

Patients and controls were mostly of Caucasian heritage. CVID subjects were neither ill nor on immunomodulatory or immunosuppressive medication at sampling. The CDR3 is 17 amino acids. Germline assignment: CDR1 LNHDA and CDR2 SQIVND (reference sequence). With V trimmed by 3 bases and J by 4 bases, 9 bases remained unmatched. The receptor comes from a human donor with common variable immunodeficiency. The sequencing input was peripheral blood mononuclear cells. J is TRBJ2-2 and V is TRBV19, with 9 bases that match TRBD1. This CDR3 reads CASSMWTGVGGTGELFF. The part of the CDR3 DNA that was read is TGTGCCAGTAGTATGTGGACAGGGGTCGGTGGCACCGGGGAG.